Each of the 5 T cell receptor beta chains below was sequenced from the same sample in a study of beta chain features in type 1 diabetes. Study-level points and caveats: Shortening of TCRB CDR3s, moderate but significant, appeared in all four CD4+ subsets of Type 1 diabetes patients.

The sequenced template was cDNA made from the entire isolated RNA. The table came from immunoSEQ multiplex PCR; TCRdb's copy has only in-frame clones and leaves some out. The sample consists of 200,000 to 250,000 clones, approximately 14% of them appearing once. Their target antigens are unknown. Source material: naive CD4+ T cells from blood. The source is a man aged 25 to 45 with type 1 diabetes.

This clone was counted a few times. V is TRBV7-8 and J is TRBJ1-5; 10 nucleotides align to TRBD1. The CDR3 runs 17 residues. After removal of 5 bases from V and 4 bases from J, the junction contained 11 bases not matched to a gene. Germline lookup yields CDR1 SGHVS and CDR2 FQNEAQ. CDR3 DNA sequence: TGTGCCAGCAGCCCCGGGGGACAGGGGCAGTTGAATCAGCCCCAGCATTTT. Amino acids: CASSPGGQGQLNQPQHF.

This clone was counted a few times. The V call is TRBV2, the J call TRBJ1-1; D is possibly TRBD1 (6 bases). The V gene lost 6 bases and the J gene lost 1 base, with 9 bases spanning the gap. Germline values: CDR1 SNHLY, CDR2 FYNNEI. The CDR3 is made up of 13 amino acids. Here the CDR3 reads CASRRTENTEAFF. For the CDR3, the DNA is TGTGCCAGCAGAAGGACAGAGAACACTGAAGCTTTCTTT.

This clone was seen a handful of times. V is TRBV7-9 and J is TRBJ1-1; 7 bases agree with TRBD1. The trim removed 1 base at V and 11 bases at J, leaving 7 bases unmatched. This CDR3 has 13 amino acids. Germline CDR1 reads SEHNR; CDR2 reads FQNEAQ (reference sequence). The CDR3 here is CASSLGQGLGAFF. The CDR3 region has the DNA TGTGCCAGCAGCTTAGGACAGGGATTGGGCGCTTTCTTT.

This clone was found a few times. V gene TRBV18 combines with J gene TRBJ1-4; the D gene is possibly TRBD1 (5 bases). CDR1 KGHSH and CDR2 LQKENI come from the germline V gene. V was clipped by 6 bases and J by 0 bases, with 8 bases between them. CDR3 length: 14 amino acids. CDR3: CASSQTATNEKLFF. The CDR3 DNA sequence: TGTGCCAGCTCCCAGACAGCAACTAATGAAAAACTGTTTTTT. Based on the CDR3 plus reference TRBV18 and TRBJ1-4, the full variable domain is NAGVMQNPRHLVRRRGQEARLRCSPMKGHSHVYWYRQLPEEGLKFMVYLQKENIIDESGMPKERFSAEFPKEGPSILRIQQVVRGDSAAYFCASSQTATNEKLFFGSGTQLSVL.

V gene TRBV10-3 combines with J gene TRBJ1-2; 8 nucleotides agree with TRBD1. CDR1 is ENHRY, CDR2 SYGVKD, per germline. The CDR3 has 14 residues. J gave up 2 bases and V 6 bases, and 5 bases lay outside the gene matches. The chain's CDR3 is CAIRETGVNYGYTF. CDR3 sequence (DNA): TGTGCCATCAGGGAGACAGGGGTGAACTATGGCTACACCTTC.